These 2 T cell receptor beta chains came from one sample sequenced in a study of blood T cells in healthy people across ages. Then a second PCR, running roughly 7 to 11 cycles, was carried out with a sample-barcoded 5' primer and a J-beta primer mix. TCRdb called the 5' RACE reads again in MiXCR, with one record for every CDR3 protein. This sample carries around 1.5 million distinct CDR3 sequences, approximately 59% of them seen once, and the ten largest clones take 6.5% to 8%. Sequences were obtained from blood. The receptors were sampled from a young man in good health.

This chain connects TRBV12-3 or TRBV12-4 to TRBJ2-2, with 10 positions matching TRBD1. The V segment lost 4 bases and the J segment 6 bases; nucleotides outside the gene matches: 5. This CDR3 contains 15 residues. The CDR3 region is CASSYEGQGPGELFF. The CDR3 DNA sequence: TGTGCCAGCAGTTATGAGGGACAGGGGCCCGGGGAGCTGTTTTTT.

The V call is TRBV5-1, the J call TRBJ2-3, with D hard to call. V was clipped by 2 bases and J by 5 bases, with 15 bases between them. Germline CDR1 is SGHRS and CDR2 is YFSETQ. The CDR3 loop spans 15 amino acids. This CDR3 reads CASSFQQGFIDTQYF. DNA of the CDR3: TGCGCCAGCAGCTTTCAACAAGGGTTTATAGATACGCAGTATTTT.